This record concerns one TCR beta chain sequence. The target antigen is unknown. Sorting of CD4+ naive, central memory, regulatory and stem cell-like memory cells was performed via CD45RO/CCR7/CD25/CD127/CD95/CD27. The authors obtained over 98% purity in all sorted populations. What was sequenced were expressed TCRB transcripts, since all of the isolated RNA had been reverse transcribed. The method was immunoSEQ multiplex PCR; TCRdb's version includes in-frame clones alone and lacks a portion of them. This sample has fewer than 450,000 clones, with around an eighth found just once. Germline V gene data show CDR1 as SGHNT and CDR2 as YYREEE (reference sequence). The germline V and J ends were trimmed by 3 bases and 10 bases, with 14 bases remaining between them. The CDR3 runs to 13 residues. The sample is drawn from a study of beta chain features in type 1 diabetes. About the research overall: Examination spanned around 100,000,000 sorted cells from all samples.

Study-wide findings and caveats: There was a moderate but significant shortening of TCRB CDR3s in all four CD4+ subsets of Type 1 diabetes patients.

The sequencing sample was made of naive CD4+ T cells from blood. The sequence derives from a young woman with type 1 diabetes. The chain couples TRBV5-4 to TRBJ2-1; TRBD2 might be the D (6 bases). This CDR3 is CASSSIQGGEQFF. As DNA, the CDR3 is TGTGCCAGCAGCTCGATCCAGGGAGGCGAGCAGTTCTTC.